This T cell receptor (beta chain) was identified in a study of blood T cells in healthy people across ages. CDR3 length: 16 amino acids. V gave up 4 bases and J gave up 0 bases; unmatched junction bases: 6. The V gene's germline CDR1 is SGHKS and CDR2 YYEKEE (reference sequence). This clonotype has just a few counts. Through a sample-barcoded 5' primer and a J-beta primer mix, a second PCR was run for 7 to 11 cycles. Via MiXCR, TCRdb re-called the 5' RACE reads, giving one row per CDR3 protein. The sample lists 650,000 to 950,000 distinct CDR3 sequences; approximately 44% were seen once. Sequencing input: blood. This chain uses TRBV5-5 with TRBJ2-1; 8 bases fit TRBD1. The sequence was collected from a man between 60 and 75 years old in good health. This CDR3 is CASSPDRASSYNEQFF. CDR3 DNA: TGTGCCAGCAGCCCGGACAGGGCAAGCTCCTACAATGAGCAGTTCTTC.